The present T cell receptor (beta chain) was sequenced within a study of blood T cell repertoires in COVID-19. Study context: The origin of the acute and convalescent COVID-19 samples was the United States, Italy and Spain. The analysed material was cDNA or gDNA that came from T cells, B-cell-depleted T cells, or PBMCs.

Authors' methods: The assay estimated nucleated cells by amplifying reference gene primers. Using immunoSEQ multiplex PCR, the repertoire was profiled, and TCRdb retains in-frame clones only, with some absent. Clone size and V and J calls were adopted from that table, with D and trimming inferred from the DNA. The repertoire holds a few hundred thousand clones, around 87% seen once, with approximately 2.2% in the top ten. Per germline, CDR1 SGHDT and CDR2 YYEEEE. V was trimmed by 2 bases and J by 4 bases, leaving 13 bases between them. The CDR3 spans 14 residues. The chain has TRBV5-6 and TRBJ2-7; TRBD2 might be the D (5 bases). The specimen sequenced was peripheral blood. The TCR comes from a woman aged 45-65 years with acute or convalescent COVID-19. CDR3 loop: CASSLGGFGYEQYF. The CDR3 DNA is TGTGCCAGCAGCTTAGGAGGTTTTGGGTACGAGCAGTACTTC. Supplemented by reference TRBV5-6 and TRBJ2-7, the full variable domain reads DAGVTQSPTHLIKTRGQQVTLRCSPKSGHDTVSWYQQALGQGPQFIFQYYEEEERQRGNFPDRFSGHQFPNYSSELNVNALLLGDSALYLCASSLGGFGYEQYFGPGTRLTVT.